The rows below give T cell receptor beta chains drawn from one sample of a study of memory CD4+ T cells and cytomegalovirus serostatus. Clones were read by immunoSEQ multiplex PCR, and TCRdb kept only the in-frame ones, dropping some. The sample records over 35,000 clones, around 80% being singletons. Material: memory CD4+ T cells from blood. These receptor sequences come from an adult in good health and CMV-seronegative. The CDR3 runs from the conserved cysteine through the conserved F or W. D genes are given only for firm matches. The size field is filled for only some rows; it gives once, few, many or a size class.

len | d_gene | j_gene | v_gene | abundance | CDR3nt | CDR3aa
14 | - | TRBJ1-1 | TRBV6-5 | - | TGTGCCAGCAGTGAGACCCCACGCGAGACTGAAGCTTTCTTT | CASSETPRETEAFF
13 | - | TRBJ2-6 | TRBV30 | - | TGTGCCTGGAGTGTAGGGGTTCGCGACGTCCTGACTTTC | CAWSVGVRDVLTF
13 | TRBD1 | TRBJ1-6 | TRBV10-2 | - | TGCGCCAGCAGTTTTACAGGGGATTCACCCCTCCACTTT | CASSFTGDSPLHF
12 | - | TRBJ1-2 | TRBV30 | - | TGTGCCTGGAGTGACCGAGGGGGTGGCTACACCTTC | CAWSDRGGGYTF
15 | TRBD1 | TRBJ1-2 | TRBV5-1 | once | TGCGCCAGCAGCTTATACACAGGGGGCAGCGGTGGCTACACCTTC | CASSLYTGGSGGYTF
16 | - | TRBJ1-2 | TRBV5-4 | - | TGTGCCAGCAGCTTGGCCGGAAGGTTAACTAACTATGGCTACACCTTC | CASSLAGRLTNYGYTF
15 | - | TRBJ1-2 | TRBV6-6 | - | TGTGCCAGCAGTTATCTCGGGGTCCCAGACTATGGCTACACCTTC | CASSYLGVPDYGYTF
15 | - | TRBJ1-2 | TRBV5-4 | - | TGTGCCAGCAGCTCAGGGGACTTACCGAACTATGGCTACACCTTC | CASSSGDLPNYGYTF
14 | - | TRBJ2-2 | TRBV9 | few | TGTGCCAGCAGCGTAGTGGACGGCACCGGGGAGCTGTTTTTT | CASSVVDGTGELFF
15 | - | TRBJ1-3 | TRBV28 | - | TGTGCCAGCAGTGGTCAGACAGTATCGGGAAACACCATATATTTT | CASSGQTVSGNTIYF
17 | TRBD2 | TRBJ2-1 | TRBV4-2 | - | TGTGCCAGCAGCCGGTCTTCTGGACTAGCGGGGTACAATGAGCAGTTCTTC | CASSRSSGLAGYNEQFF
15 | - | TRBJ2-3 | TRBV18 | - | TGTGCCAGCTCACCACGGCGGCAAGAATTTGATACGCAGTATTTT | CASSPRRQEFDTQYF
15 | TRBD2 | TRBJ2-7 | TRBV7-2 | once | TGTGCCAGCAGTAAATCCGGGACTAGCGCGGGCGAGCAGTACTTC | CASSKSGTSAGEQYF
17 | - | TRBJ2-2 | TRBV5-4 | - | TGTGCCAGCAGCCCCCATTTGGTCAGGGCGGCCACCGGGGAGCTGTTTTTT | CASSPHLVRAATGELFF
15 | TRBD1 | TRBJ1-3 | TRBV28 | - | TGTGCCAGCAGAACAACAGGGGGCTTTGGAAACACCATATATTTT | CASRTTGGFGNTIYF
15 | - | TRBJ1-2 | TRBV13 | - | TGTGCCAGCAGCCCTCGGGGGGATACTAACTATGGCTACACCTTC | CASSPRGDTNYGYTF
14 | - | TRBJ1-2 | TRBV7-2 | - | TGTGCCAGCAGCTTAGCGTTCAGGGAATATGGCTACACCTTC | CASSLAFREYGYTF
14 | TRBD1 | TRBJ1-5 | TRBV6-6 | once | TGTGCCAGCAACAGGGGGGATAGCAATCAGCCCCAGCATTTT | CASNRGDSNQPQHF
15 | TRBD1 | TRBJ1-5 | TRBV18 | - | TGTGCCAGCTCACCCGGACAGGGGAGCAATCAGCCCCAGCATTTT | CASSPGQGSNQPQHF
15 | - | TRBJ2-1 | TRBV6-5 | - | TGTGCCAGCAGTCCAACCCGGAGCTCCTACAATGAGCAGTTCTTC | CASSPTRSSYNEQFF
15 | - | TRBJ2-7 | TRBV19 | - | TGTGCCAGTAGTCCAGGACAACGGAGCTCCTACGAGCAGTACTTC | CASSPGQRSSYEQYF
15 | TRBD1 | TRBJ1-4 | TRBV7-2 | few | TGTGCCAGCAGCTTATCCGGGACAGGGGAGGGAAAACTGTTTTTT | CASSLSGTGEGKLFF
13 | - | TRBJ1-2 | TRBV7-9 | - | TGTGCCAGCAGCTTAGTTCAGGGGAGAGGCTACACCTTC | CASSLVQGRGYTF
13 | TRBD2 | TRBJ2-3 | TRBV28 | - | TGTGCCAGTAGCGGGGCCAGCACAGATACGCAGTATTTT | CASSGASTDTQYF
16 | - | TRBJ1-2 | TRBV7-2 | - | TGTGCCAGCAGCTTAGTAAGGCAAACTACAGGCTATGGCTACACCTTC | CASSLVRQTTGYGYTF
15 | - | TRBJ1-5 | TRBV15 | - | TGTGCCACCAGCAGAGAGTTGAGGGTGAATCAGCCCCAGCATTTT | CATSRELRVNQPQHF
14 | TRBD1 | TRBJ1-1 | TRBV2 | medium-sized | TGTGCCAGCAGTCTAGGACAGGGGTTAACTGAAGCTTTCTTT | CASSLGQGLTEAFF
14 | - | TRBJ2-1 | TRBV18 | - | TGTGCCAGCTCAATAGTTGGGGGCTACAATGAGCAGTTCTTC | CASSIVGGYNEQFF
15 | TRBD1 | TRBJ2-3 | TRBV30 | - | TGTGCCTGGAGTAAATCTGGACAGGGACCAGATACGCAGTATTTT | CAWSKSGQGPDTQYF
14 | - | TRBJ2-3 | TRBV19 | - | TGTGCCAGTAGTATAAGGTACAGCACAGATACGCAGTATTTT | CASSIRYSTDTQYF
15 | TRBD1 | TRBJ1-3 | TRBV5-5 | - | TGTGCCAGCAGCTTCCACAGGGGGTCCGGAAACACCATATATTTT | CASSFHRGSGNTIYF
12 | - | TRBJ1-2 | TRBV11-2 | - | TGTGCCAGCAGCTTAGAGGGAGGTGGCTACACCTTC | CASSLEGGGYTF
14 | TRBD1 | TRBJ1-3 | TRBV29-1 | - | TGCAGCGTTAGACAGGGGGCGGTTGAAAACACCATATATTTT | CSVRQGAVENTIYF
15 | - | TRBJ1-6 | TRBV4-3 | - | TGCGCCAGCAGCCGAAGACCCGAGGGCAATTCACCCCTCCACTTT | CASSRRPEGNSPLHF
13 | - | TRBJ2-3 | TRBV7-3 | - | TGTGCCAGCAGCGAACCGCCCAGGAATACGCAGTATTTT | CASSEPPRNTQYF
13 | - | TRBJ1-1 | TRBV9 | - | TGTGCCAGCAGCGTAGAGCAGGGGTCTGAAGCTTTCTTT | CASSVEQGSEAFF
12 | - | TRBJ2-1 | TRBV21-1 | few | TGTGCCAGCAGCGTCGGGACACCTGAGCAGTTCTTC | CASSVGTPEQFF
15 | - | TRBJ2-6 | TRBV7-3 | - | TGTGCCAGCAGCTTATCAGGGGCTGGGGCCAACGTCCTGACTTTC | CASSLSGAGANVLTF
12 | - | TRBJ2-7 | TRBV27 | once | TGTGCCAGCAGTCACAACAGCTACGAGCAGTACTTC | CASSHNSYEQYF
13 | - | TRBJ2-2 | TRBV9 | - | TGTGCCAGCAGCGTAGCTCCGGGCGGGGAGCTGTTTTTT | CASSVAPGGELFF
14 | TRBD2 | TRBJ2-7 | TRBV19 | - | TGTGCCAGTAGTGAGGAGGGCCTAGCGGGTGAGCAGTACTTC | CASSEEGLAGEQYF
15 | TRBD2 | TRBJ2-5 | TRBV19 | - | TGTGCCAGTAGTATAGAACTAGCGGGGATGGAGACCCAGTACTTC | CASSIELAGMETQYF
14 | - | TRBJ2-7 | TRBV5-5 | - | TGTGCCAGCAGCTTGGTTGTTGGGGCCTACGAGCAGTACTTC | CASSLVVGAYEQYF
15 | - | TRBJ1-1 | TRBV5-1 | few | TGCGCCAGCAGCTTGGAGGCAGACGGGAGCACTGAAGCTTTCTTT | CASSLEADGSTEAFF
14 | - | TRBJ1-5 | TRBV5-8 | - | TGTGCCAGCAGCTTGGCAGGGGGCAATCAGCCCCAGCATTTT | CASSLAGGNQPQHF